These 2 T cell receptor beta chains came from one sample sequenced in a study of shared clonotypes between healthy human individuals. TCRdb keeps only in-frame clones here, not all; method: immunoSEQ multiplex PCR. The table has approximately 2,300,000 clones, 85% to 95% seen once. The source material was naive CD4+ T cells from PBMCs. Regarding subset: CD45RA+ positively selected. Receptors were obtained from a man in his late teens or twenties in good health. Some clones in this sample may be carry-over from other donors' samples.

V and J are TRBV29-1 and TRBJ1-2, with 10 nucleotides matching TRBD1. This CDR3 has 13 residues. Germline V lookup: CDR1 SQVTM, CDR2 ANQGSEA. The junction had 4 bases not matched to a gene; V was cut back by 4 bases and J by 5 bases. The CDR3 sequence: CSVVRDRGYGYTF. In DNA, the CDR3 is TGCAGCGTTGTCCGGGACAGGGGTTATGGCTACACCTTC.

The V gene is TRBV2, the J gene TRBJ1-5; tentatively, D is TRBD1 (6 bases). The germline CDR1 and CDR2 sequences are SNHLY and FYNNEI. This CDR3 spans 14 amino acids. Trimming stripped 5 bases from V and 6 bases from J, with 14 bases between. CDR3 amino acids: CASSPGGLGQPQHF. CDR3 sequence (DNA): TGTGCCAGCAGTCCGGGGGGGCTCGGTCAGCCCCAGCATTTT.